The 13 T cell receptor beta chains presented below share a single source sample, sequenced in a study of control samples from healthy donors and cancer patients. The method was immunoSEQ multiplex PCR; TCRdb's version includes in-frame clones alone and lacks a portion of them. The sample shows roughly 80,000 clones, over 85% of them seen only once. The sample was PBMCs. The receptors shown here come from a woman aged 60-75 years with head and neck cancer.

This sequence joins TRBV14 and TRBJ2-1, with 10 bases aligning to TRBD2. Losses at the gene ends were 1 base for V and 8 bases for J; bases not matched to a gene: 5. The CDR3 runs to 15 residues. Germline V gene sequence: CDR1 SGHDN, CDR2 FVKESK. The CDR3 DNA follows: TGTGCCAGCAGCCAAGGAGCTAGCGGGAGTTATGAGCAGTTCTTC. This codes for CASSQGASGSYEQFF.

The DNA of the CDR3 is TGCAGCGTTGCACTAGCGGGAGATGGCGAGCAGTACTTC. It is translated as CSVALAGDGEQYF. This chain joins TRBV29-1 and TRBJ2-7; 11 nucleotides line up with TRBD2. The germline gives CDR1 SQVTM, CDR2 ANQGSEA. V was pared by 4 bases and J by 6 bases, with 5 bases of the junction left unmatched. The CDR3 loop spans 13 amino acids.

This clone was seen once. The chain employs TRBV6-5 and TRBJ2-7; 7 bases are shared with TRBD1. J gave up 1 base and V 1 base, and 7 bases lay outside the gene matches. The CDR3 is 16 amino acids. Germline assignment: CDR1 MNHEY and CDR2 SVGAGI. The DNA for the CDR3 is TGTGCCAGCAGTTACTTATCCGGGACAGTATCCTACGAGCAGTACTTC. Protein: CASSYLSGTVSYEQYF.

This chain connects TRBV7-2 to TRBJ2-5, with 11 bases aligning to TRBD2. The length of the CDR3 is 15 residues. Germline CDR1 and CDR2: SGHTA and FQGNSA. V shed 4 bases, J shed 5 bases, and the junction held 6 bases outside the gene matches. CDR3 DNA: TGTGCCAGCAGCTCCCGGACTAGCGGGTGGGAGACCCAGTACTTC. Translated, it gives CASSSRTSGWETQYF.

This chain links TRBV18 with TRBJ1-1; no firm D call. CDR3 length: 11 residues. V lost 3 bases to trimming and J lost 11 bases, with 10 bases between them. Looked up from germline, CDR1 is KGHSH and CDR2 is LQKENI. The DNA for the CDR3 is TGTGCCAGCTCACCTGGGAATATGGCTTTCTTT. It is translated as CASSPGNMAFF. Variable domain in full (rest from reference TRBV18 and TRBJ1-1): NAGVMQNPRHLVRRRGQEARLRCSPMKGHSHVYWYRQLPEEGLKFMVYLQKENIIDESGMPKERFSAEFPKEGPSILRIQQVVRGDSAAYFCASSPGNMAFFGQGTRLTVV.

This clone was recorded only once. This sequence joins TRBV5-4 and TRBJ2-5; TRBD2 might be the D (6 bases). The germline gives CDR1 SGHNT, CDR2 YYREEE (reference sequence). The CDR3 length is 14 residues. Deletions cut 4 bases from V and 4 bases from J, with 14 bases between. CDR3 coding DNA: TGTGCCAGCAGCCCTATGGAGGGTATAGAGACCCAGTACTTC. Amino acid sequence: CASSPMEGIETQYF.

The chain combines TRBV18 with TRBJ2-5, with 7 bases identical to TRBD1. Trimming removed 6 bases from V and 3 bases from J; junction bases left unmatched: 4. Germline CDR1 is KGHSH and CDR2 is LQKENI. The CDR3 is 13 amino acids. The CDR3 region is CASSSGQEETQYF. The DNA for the CDR3 is TGTGCCAGCTCTTCCGGACAGGAAGAGACCCAGTACTTC.

V gene TRBV19 combines with J gene TRBJ1-5; maybe TRBD1 (6 bases). The germline V gene encodes CDR1 LNHDA and CDR2 SQIVND (reference sequence). Trimming removed 10 bases at V and 6 bases at J, with 28 bases between. The CDR3 has 17 residues. The CDR3 sequence is CATEIGGGPPRGQPQHF. In DNA, the CDR3 is TGTGCCACCGAAATTGGGGGGGGCCCCCCGAGGGGTCAGCCCCAGCATTTT.

The V and J genes are TRBV29-1 and TRBJ2-2, with 8 bases identical to TRBD2. The V segment lost 5 bases and the J segment 6 bases; nucleotides outside the gene matches: 14. CDR3 length equals 16 residues. The germline CDR1 and CDR2 sequences are SQVTM and ANQGSEA. The CDR3 DNA reads TGCAGCGTTCCAGCCAAAAGCGGGAGTGAACCCGGGGAGCTGTTTTTT. Translating it yields CSVPAKSGSEPGELFF.

This clone has just a few counts. This chain connects TRBV7-6 to TRBJ2-1; D unresolved. Germline-derived CDR1 and CDR2 are SGHVS and FNYEAQ. Trimming shortened V by 1 base and J by 9 bases, and 13 bases separated the two germline ends. The CDR3 covers 14 residues. The CDR3 spells CASSLGPVAGEQFF. The CDR3 coding sequence is TGTGCCAGCAGCTTAGGGCCCGTAGCAGGTGAGCAGTTCTTC.

The J gene is TRBJ2-5, the V gene TRBV11-1; 11 bases agree with TRBD1. V gave up 5 bases and J gave up 2 bases; unmatched junction bases: 1. Germline loops: CDR1 SGHAT, CDR2 FQDESV (reference sequence). The CDR3 covers 14 residues. The CDR3 is CASSRDRGQETQYF. The CDR3 DNA reads TGTGCCAGCAGCCGGGACAGGGGGCAAGAGACCCAGTACTTC.

The chain links TRBV13 to TRBJ1-1, with no clear D. CDR1 and CDR2 from the germline V gene are PRHDT and FYEKMQ (reference sequence). V lost 0 bases and J lost 1, with 6 bases in between. The CDR3 extends over 14 amino acids. CDR3 amino acids: CASSLGHKNTEAFF. CDR3 nucleotides: TGTGCCAGCAGCTTAGGTCATAAGAACACTGAAGCTTTCTTT.

The CDR3 protein is CASSSSGTGGGEQYF. The DNA of the CDR3 is TGTGCCAGCAGCTCAAGCGGGACAGGGGGGGGAGAGCAGTACTTC. The chain carries TRBV2 and TRBJ2-7; 11 positions agree with TRBD1. Germline values: CDR1 SNHLY, CDR2 FYNNEI. The CDR3 is 15 amino acids. V trimming: 6 bases; J trimming: 7 bases; junction bases outside the gene matches: 11. The full variable domain, rest sourced from reference TRBV2 and TRBJ2-7, is EPEVTQTPSHQVTQMGQEVILRCVPISNHLYFYWYRQILGQKVEFLVSFYNNEISEKSEIFDDQFSVERPDGSNFTLKIRSTKLEDSAMYFCASSSSGTGGGEQYFGPGTRLTVT.